This is a list of T cell receptor beta chains from one sample in a study of cytomegalovirus exposure and HLA in healthy donors. Profiled with immunoSEQ multiplex PCR; TCRdb holds only in-frame clones, not every one. The data contain some 130,000 clones, over 75% of them singletons. Sequenced input: PBMCs. The receptors shown here come from a woman younger than 30 in good health and CMV-seropositive. The CDR3 runs from the conserved cysteine through the conserved F or W. The order of the fields is D gene, J gene, clone size, V gene, CDR3 protein, CDR3 DNA. The D gene is left open where the match is weak. Rows give clone size only sometimes, using once, few, many, or a class for an expanded clone.

d_call: NA; j_call: TRBJ2-7; clone_size: few; v_call: TRBV11-2; cdr3_aa: CASTLGWQTDEQYF; cdr3_nt: TGTGCCAGCACCCTCGGGTGGCAGACCGACGAGCAGTACTTC
d_call: TRBD1; j_call: TRBJ1-2; clone_size: NA; v_call: TRBV2; cdr3_aa: CASSPGTGNFGYTF; cdr3_nt: TGTGCCAGCAGTCCCGGGACAGGGAACTTTGGCTACACCTTC
d_call: TRBD2; j_call: TRBJ2-1; clone_size: NA; v_call: TRBV9; cdr3_aa: CASSVAGGRDNEQFF; cdr3_nt: TGTGCCAGCAGCGTAGCGGGGGGGCGGGACAATGAGCAGTTCTTC
d_call: NA; j_call: TRBJ2-7; clone_size: NA; v_call: TRBV6-1; cdr3_aa: CASRLYYEQYF; cdr3_nt: TGTGCCAGCAGGCTATACTACGAGCAGTACTTC
d_call: TRBD2; j_call: TRBJ2-7; clone_size: NA; v_call: TRBV30; cdr3_aa: CAGGVAGGTYEQYF; cdr3_nt: TGTGCCGGAGGGGTAGCGGGAGGTACCTACGAGCAGTACTTC
d_call: TRBD1; j_call: TRBJ1-2; clone_size: NA; v_call: TRBV2; cdr3_aa: CASSEQGQGTYGYTF; cdr3_nt: TGTGCCAGCAGCGAGCAGGGACAGGGGACCTATGGCTACACCTTC
d_call: TRBD1; j_call: TRBJ2-7; clone_size: many; v_call: TRBV6-1; cdr3_aa: CASSAGDRGYQQYF; cdr3_nt: TGTGCCAGCAGTGCTGGGGACAGGGGGTACCAGCAGTACTTC
d_call: NA; j_call: TRBJ2-3; clone_size: NA; v_call: TRBV5-6; cdr3_aa: CASSGTAGVTSTDTQYF; cdr3_nt: TGTGCCAGCAGCGGGACGGCAGGGGTAACTAGCACAGATACGCAGTATTTT
d_call: TRBD1; j_call: TRBJ2-5; clone_size: NA; v_call: TRBV6-6; cdr3_aa: CASRDPGGQETQYF; cdr3_nt: TGTGCCAGCAGAGATCCAGGGGGACAAGAGACCCAGTACTTC
d_call: NA; j_call: TRBJ1-3; clone_size: NA; v_call: TRBV7-8; cdr3_aa: CASSFSSSGNTIYF; cdr3_nt: TGTGCCAGCAGCTTTTCGTCCTCTGGAAACACCATATATTTT
d_call: TRBD2; j_call: TRBJ2-2; clone_size: NA; v_call: TRBV6-6; cdr3_aa: CASSGTSGLTGELFF; cdr3_nt: TGTGCCAGCAGTGGGACTAGCGGTTTAACCGGGGAGCTGTTTTTT
d_call: NA; j_call: TRBJ1-5; clone_size: few; v_call: TRBV28; cdr3_aa: CASIPGRINQPQHF; cdr3_nt: TGTGCCAGCATACCAGGGAGGATTAATCAGCCCCAGCATTTT
d_call: TRBD2; j_call: TRBJ2-7; clone_size: NA; v_call: TRBV28; cdr3_aa: CASRPGLAGIGYEQYF; cdr3_nt: TGTGCCAGCAGGCCGGGACTAGCGGGAATTGGGTACGAGCAGTACTTC
d_call: TRBD1; j_call: TRBJ2-7; clone_size: few; v_call: TRBV30; cdr3_aa: CAWTRDSYEQYF; cdr3_nt: TGTGCCTGGACCAGGGACAGCTACGAGCAGTACTTC
d_call: TRBD1; j_call: TRBJ2-7; clone_size: NA; v_call: TRBV6-5; cdr3_aa: CASGPGQGSYEQYF; cdr3_nt: TGTGCCAGCGGTCCGGGACAGGGTAGCTACGAGCAGTACTTC
d_call: TRBD1; j_call: TRBJ2-7; clone_size: NA; v_call: TRBV6-1; cdr3_aa: CASSVGQTFPYEQYF; cdr3_nt: TGTGCCAGCAGTGTGGGACAGACCTTCCCCTACGAGCAGTACTTC
d_call: TRBD1; j_call: TRBJ2-2; clone_size: NA; v_call: TRBV7-2; cdr3_aa: CASSLQAGGNTGELFF; cdr3_nt: TGTGCCAGCAGCTTACAGGCAGGGGGGAACACCGGGGAGCTGTTTTTT
d_call: NA; j_call: TRBJ1-2; clone_size: NA; v_call: TRBV6-1; cdr3_aa: CASILTGSFGYTF; cdr3_nt: TGTGCCAGCATCTTGACAGGTTCTTTCGGCTACACCTTC
d_call: NA; j_call: TRBJ1-5; clone_size: NA; v_call: TRBV12-2; cdr3_aa: CASRLALQVNQPQHF; cdr3_nt: TGTGCAAGTCGCTTAGCGTTACAGGTCAATCAGCCCCAGCATTTT
d_call: NA; j_call: TRBJ1-6; clone_size: few; v_call: TRBV6-5; cdr3_aa: CASSRQPHSPLHF; cdr3_nt: TGTGCCAGCAGTCGACAGCCGCATTCACCCCTCCACTTT
d_call: NA; j_call: TRBJ1-1; clone_size: NA; v_call: TRBV27; cdr3_aa: CASSLYSYTEAFF; cdr3_nt: TGTGCCAGCAGTTTATACTCCTACACTGAAGCTTTCTTT
d_call: NA; j_call: TRBJ2-2; clone_size: NA; v_call: TRBV2; cdr3_aa: CASSLGGPTGELFF; cdr3_nt: TGTGCCAGCAGCCTCGGGGGGCCCACCGGGGAGCTGTTTTTT
d_call: NA; j_call: TRBJ2-7; clone_size: NA; v_call: TRBV7-8; cdr3_aa: CASSLWEETYEQYF; cdr3_nt: TGTGCCAGCAGCTTATGGGAGGAAACCTACGAGCAGTACTTC
d_call: TRBD1; j_call: TRBJ1-2; clone_size: NA; v_call: TRBV6-6; cdr3_aa: CASRPGQTTRIYTF; cdr3_nt: TGTGCCAGCAGACCGGGACAGACGACCCGTATCTACACCTTC
d_call: TRBD1; j_call: TRBJ1-4; clone_size: NA; v_call: TRBV6-5; cdr3_aa: CASSYSRGTGEKLFF; cdr3_nt: TGTGCCAGCAGTTACTCCCGAGGGACAGGGGAAAAACTGTTTTTT
d_call: NA; j_call: TRBJ1-4; clone_size: NA; v_call: TRBV4-2; cdr3_aa: CASSQDRQGTNEKLFF; cdr3_nt: TGTGCCAGCAGCCAAGATCGGCAGGGGACTAATGAAAAACTGTTTTTT
d_call: TRBD2; j_call: TRBJ2-7; clone_size: NA; v_call: TRBV4-1; cdr3_aa: CASSSRTSTAYEQYF; cdr3_nt: TGCGCCAGCAGCTCTAGGACTAGCACCGCCTACGAGCAGTACTTC
d_call: NA; j_call: TRBJ1-5; clone_size: NA; v_call: TRBV6-6; cdr3_aa: CASTGQSNQPQHF; cdr3_nt: TGTGCCAGCACCGGACAGAGCAATCAGCCCCAGCATTTT